This T cell receptor (beta chain) was captured in a study of CD8 T cells in ankylosing spondylitis. Study-wide results and caveats: It appeared that ankylosing spondylitis blood was characterized by a TCR beta motif of 8 or 9 highly homologous variants.

Deletions cut 2 bases from V and 5 bases from J, with 9 bases between. In germline, CDR1 is MNHNS, CDR2 SASEGT. The CDR3 is 13 residues long. With regard to this clonotype: Its antigen remains unidentified.

It was by quantitative 5'-RACE with molecular barcodes that TCR beta libraries were made. TCRdb independently ran MiXCR on the 5' RACE reads; one entry per CDR3 protein. Counted here are hundreds of thousands of distinct CDR3 sequences, 15% to 20% occurring once; the ten biggest clones make up approximately 1%. The rearrangement uses TRBV6-1 and TRBJ1-2; D uncertain. The receptor comes from a male donor with ankylosing spondylitis. Sequencing was carried out using blood, either unsorted or a sorted T cell fraction (not recorded which). CDR3: CASSERLGYGYTF. Written as DNA, the CDR3 is TGTGCCAGCAGTGAACGGCTAGGGTATGGCTACACCTTC.